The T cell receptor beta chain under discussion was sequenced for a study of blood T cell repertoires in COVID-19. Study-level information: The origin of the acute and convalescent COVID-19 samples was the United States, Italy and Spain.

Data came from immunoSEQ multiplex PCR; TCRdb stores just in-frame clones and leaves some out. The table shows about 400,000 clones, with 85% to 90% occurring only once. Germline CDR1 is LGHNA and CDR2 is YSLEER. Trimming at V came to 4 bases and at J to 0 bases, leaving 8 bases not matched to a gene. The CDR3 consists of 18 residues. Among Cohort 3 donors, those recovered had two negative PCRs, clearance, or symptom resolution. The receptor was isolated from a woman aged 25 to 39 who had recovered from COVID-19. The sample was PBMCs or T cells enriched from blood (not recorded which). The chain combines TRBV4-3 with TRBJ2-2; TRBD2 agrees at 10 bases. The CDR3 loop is CASSLKIAGGANTGELFF. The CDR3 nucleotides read TGCGCCAGCAGCCTAAAGATAGCGGGGGGCGCGAACACCGGGGAGCTGTTTTTT.